The clone carrying this T cell receptor (beta chain) was observed many times. No antigen is known for it. Using a J-beta primer mix together with a sample-barcoded 5' primer, a second PCR was run for about 7 to 12 cycles. TCRdb passed the 5' RACE reads through MiXCR, listing each CDR3 protein once. The sample contains 590,000 or so distinct CDR3 sequences, about 30% of which appear only once. The data were taken from a study of blood T cells in healthy people across ages. Study findings and constraints: The authors considered diversity estimates from one million T cells to be underestimates.

Per sample, at least 5 micrograms of total RNA were extracted. The germline V gene has CDR1 DFQATT and CDR2 SNEGSKA (reference sequence). This CDR3 is built from 13 residues. Trimming cost V 0 bases and J 2 bases, with 7 bases left between them. Sequenced: blood. V and J are TRBV20-1 and TRBJ1-2; D not resolved. The receptor comes from an elderly woman in good health. For the CDR3, the DNA is TGCAGTGCTAGAGATCGCGGGAACTATGGCTACACCTTC. Amino acids: CSARDRGNYGYTF.